Listed below are T cell receptor beta chains from one sample, sequenced in a study of technical replicates of blood from four donors. The assay was immunoSEQ multiplex PCR, and TCRdb's table has in-frame clones only and misses some. The table includes tens of thousands of clones, about 96% detected once. What was sequenced was T cells isolated from PBMCs. The source is a human donor in good health. Both conserved end residues are part of each CDR3. Each record gives: CDR3 protein, CDR3 DNA, D gene, CDR3 length, V gene, J gene, clone size. D genes are given only for firm matches. Clone size appears in some rows only: once, few, many, or a class for an expanded clone.

CDR3 protein: CASPEQYF
CDR3 DNA: TGTGCCAGTCCAGAGCAGTACTTC
D gene: -
CDR3 length: 8
V gene: TRBV11-2
J gene: TRBJ2-7
clone size: -

CDR3 protein: CASSQETRTGAYEQYF
CDR3 DNA: TGCGCCAGCAGCCAAGAAACCAGGACAGGGGCATACGAGCAGTACTTC
D gene: TRBD1
CDR3 length: 16
V gene: TRBV4-1
J gene: TRBJ2-7
clone size: -

CDR3 protein: CASSLIEGSQPQHF
CDR3 DNA: TGCGCCAGCAGCTTGATCGAGGGCTCTCAGCCCCAGCATTTT
D gene: -
CDR3 length: 14
V gene: TRBV5-1
J gene: TRBJ1-5
clone size: -

CDR3 protein: CASSGPGLESEQFF
CDR3 DNA: TGTGCCAGCAGCGGTCCGGGACTAGAGAGTGAGCAGTTCTTC
D gene: TRBD2
CDR3 length: 14
V gene: TRBV5-6
J gene: TRBJ2-1
clone size: -

CDR3 protein: CASSLSPTGGFGYTF
CDR3 DNA: TGTGCCAGCAGTTTATCTCCAACAGGGGGATTTGGCTACACCTTC
D gene: TRBD1
CDR3 length: 15
V gene: TRBV27
J gene: TRBJ1-2
clone size: -

CDR3 protein: CATSRDSPGSSSYNEQFF
CDR3 DNA: TGTGCCACCAGCAGAGATTCCCCAGGCTCGAGCTCCTACAATGAGCAGTTCTTC
D gene: -
CDR3 length: 18
V gene: TRBV15
J gene: TRBJ2-1
clone size: -

CDR3 protein: CAISESAGATNEKLFF
CDR3 DNA: TGTGCCATCAGTGAGTCGGCGGGGGCAACTAATGAAAAACTGTTTTTT
D gene: -
CDR3 length: 16
V gene: TRBV10-3
J gene: TRBJ1-4
clone size: -

CDR3 protein: CTSSPRAGTSGPLSSYEQYF
CDR3 DNA: TGCACCAGCAGCCCTAGAGCCGGGACTAGCGGGCCTTTATCCTCCTACGAGCAGTACTTC
D gene: -
CDR3 length: 20
V gene: TRBV1
J gene: TRBJ2-7
clone size: once

CDR3 protein: CASSQIREKLFF
CDR3 DNA: TGCGCCAGCAGCCAAATACGGGAAAAACTGTTTTTT
D gene: -
CDR3 length: 12
V gene: TRBV4-1
J gene: TRBJ1-4
clone size: -

CDR3 protein: CASSPPIRLGSQTQYF
CDR3 DNA: TGTGCCAGCAGCCCCCCAATCCGACTAGGCTCGCAGACCCAGTACTTC
D gene: -
CDR3 length: 16
V gene: TRBV11-1
J gene: TRBJ2-5
clone size: -

CDR3 protein: CASRAGSGYEQYF
CDR3 DNA: TGTGCCAGCAGGGCGGGATCGGGGTACGAGCAGTACTTC
D gene: -
CDR3 length: 13
V gene: TRBV28
J gene: TRBJ2-7
clone size: once

CDR3 protein: CASSQGTSGRREFYEQYF
CDR3 DNA: TGTGCCAGCAGCCAAGGGACTAGCGGGAGACGGGAGTTCTACGAGCAGTACTTC
D gene: TRBD2
CDR3 length: 18
V gene: TRBV5-4
J gene: TRBJ2-7
clone size: -

CDR3 protein: CASSPEVHYGYTF
CDR3 DNA: TGTGCCAGCAGTCCGGAGGTCCACTATGGCTACACCTTC
D gene: -
CDR3 length: 13
V gene: TRBV28
J gene: TRBJ1-2
clone size: -

CDR3 protein: CASSFKLAGELFF
CDR3 DNA: TGTGCCAGCAGTTTTAAGCTGGCCGGGGAGCTGTTTTTT
D gene: -
CDR3 length: 13
V gene: TRBV27
J gene: TRBJ2-2
clone size: -

CDR3 protein: CSVEGNRDRVIREAFF
CDR3 DNA: TGCAGCGTTGAAGGGAACCGGGACAGGGTCATAAGAGAAGCTTTCTTT
D gene: TRBD1
CDR3 length: 16
V gene: TRBV29-1
J gene: TRBJ1-1
clone size: -

CDR3 protein: CSVRTGRTEAFF
CDR3 DNA: TGCAGCGTTAGGACAGGGAGAACTGAAGCTTTCTTT
D gene: TRBD1
CDR3 length: 12
V gene: TRBV29-1
J gene: TRBJ1-1
clone size: once

CDR3 protein: CASSTPTGGNTIYF
CDR3 DNA: TGTGCCAGTAGTACTCCTACAGGGGGAAACACCATATATTTT
D gene: -
CDR3 length: 14
V gene: TRBV19
J gene: TRBJ1-3
clone size: once

CDR3 protein: CASSETGTGLTDTQYF
CDR3 DNA: TGTGCCAGCAGCGAAACCGGGACAGGCCTCACAGATACGCAGTATTTT
D gene: TRBD1
CDR3 length: 16
V gene: TRBV11-3
J gene: TRBJ2-3
clone size: -

CDR3 protein: CASSSNEEQFF
CDR3 DNA: TGTGCCAGCAGTTCAAACGAGGAGCAGTTCTTC
D gene: -
CDR3 length: 11
V gene: TRBV6-5
J gene: TRBJ2-1
clone size: -

CDR3 protein: CASSRKLAGGYNEQFF
CDR3 DNA: TGTGCCAGCAGCCGGAAACTAGCGGGAGGTTACAATGAGCAGTTCTTC
D gene: TRBD2
CDR3 length: 16
V gene: TRBV25-1
J gene: TRBJ2-1
clone size: -

CDR3 protein: CASSLVQGAGSYEQYF
CDR3 DNA: TGTGCCAGCAGCCTCGTACAGGGGGCCGGGTCCTACGAGCAGTACTTC
D gene: TRBD1
CDR3 length: 16
V gene: TRBV11-2
J gene: TRBJ2-7
clone size: -

CDR3 protein: CASSAEGLSGANVLTF
CDR3 DNA: TGTGCCAGCAGTGCAGAGGGCCTCTCTGGGGCCAACGTCCTGACTTTC
D gene: -
CDR3 length: 16
V gene: TRBV6-4
J gene: TRBJ2-6
clone size: -

CDR3 protein: CASSLFGSTQGEQYF
CDR3 DNA: TGTGCCAGCAGCTTGTTCGGTTCGACCCAGGGCGAGCAGTACTTC
D gene: -
CDR3 length: 15
V gene: TRBV9
J gene: TRBJ2-7
clone size: -

CDR3 protein: CASSLGTSGFSTDTQYF
CDR3 DNA: TGTGCCAGCAGCTTAGGGACTAGCGGGTTTAGCACAGATACGCAGTATTTT
D gene: TRBD2
CDR3 length: 17
V gene: TRBV5-4
J gene: TRBJ2-3
clone size: -